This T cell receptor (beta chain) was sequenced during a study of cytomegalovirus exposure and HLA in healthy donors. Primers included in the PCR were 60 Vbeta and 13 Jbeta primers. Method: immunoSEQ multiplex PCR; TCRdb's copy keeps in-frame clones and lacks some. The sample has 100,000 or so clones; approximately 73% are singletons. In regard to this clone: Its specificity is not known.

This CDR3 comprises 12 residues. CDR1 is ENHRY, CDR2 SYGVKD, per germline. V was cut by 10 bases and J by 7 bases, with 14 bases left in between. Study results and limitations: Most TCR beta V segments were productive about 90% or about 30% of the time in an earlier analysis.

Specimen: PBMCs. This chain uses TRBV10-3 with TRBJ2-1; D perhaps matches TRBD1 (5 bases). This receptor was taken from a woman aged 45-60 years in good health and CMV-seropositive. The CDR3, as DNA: TGTGCCACGTCAGATCAGGGAAATGAGCAGTTCTTC. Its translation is CATSDQGNEQFF.